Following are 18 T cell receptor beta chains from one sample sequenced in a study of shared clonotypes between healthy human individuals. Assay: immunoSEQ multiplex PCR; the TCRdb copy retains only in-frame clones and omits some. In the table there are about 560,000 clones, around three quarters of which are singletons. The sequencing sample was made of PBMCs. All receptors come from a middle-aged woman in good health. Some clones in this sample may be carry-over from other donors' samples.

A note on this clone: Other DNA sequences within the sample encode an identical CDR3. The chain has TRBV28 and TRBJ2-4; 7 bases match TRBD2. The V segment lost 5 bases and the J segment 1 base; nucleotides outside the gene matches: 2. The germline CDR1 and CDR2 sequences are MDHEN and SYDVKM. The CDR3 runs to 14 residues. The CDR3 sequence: CASSLGGAKNIQYF. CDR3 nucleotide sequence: TGTGCCAGCAGTCTGGGGGGGGCCAAAAACATTCAGTACTTC.

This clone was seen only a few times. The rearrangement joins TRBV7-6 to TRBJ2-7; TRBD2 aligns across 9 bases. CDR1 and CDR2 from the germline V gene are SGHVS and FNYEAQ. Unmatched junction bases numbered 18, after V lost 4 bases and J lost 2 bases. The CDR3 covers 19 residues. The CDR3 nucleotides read TGTGCCAGCAGCTCCAAGGCGAGCTGGAGCGGGAGGAATACCTACGAGCAGTACTTC. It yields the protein CASSSKASWSGRNTYEQYF. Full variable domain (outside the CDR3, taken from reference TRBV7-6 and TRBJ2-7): GAGVSQSPRYKVTKRGQDVALRCDPISGHVSLYWYRQALGQGPEFLTYFNYEAQQDKSGLPNDRFSAERPEGSISTLTIQRTEQRDSAMYRCASSSKASWSGRNTYEQYFGPGTRLTVT.

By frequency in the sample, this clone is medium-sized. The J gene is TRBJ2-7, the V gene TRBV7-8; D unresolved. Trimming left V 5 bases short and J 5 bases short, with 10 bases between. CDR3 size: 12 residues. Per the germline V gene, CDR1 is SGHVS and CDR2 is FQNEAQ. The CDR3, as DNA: TGTGCCAGCAGCCCCCATGGGGACGAGCAGTACTTC. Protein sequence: CASSPHGDEQYF. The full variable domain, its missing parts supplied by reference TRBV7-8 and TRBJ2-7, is GAGVSQSPRYKVAKRGQDVALRCDPISGHVSLFWYQQALGQGPEFLTYFQNEAQLDKSGLPSDRFFAERPEGSVSTLKIQRTQQEDSAVYLCASSPHGDEQYFGPGTRLTVT.

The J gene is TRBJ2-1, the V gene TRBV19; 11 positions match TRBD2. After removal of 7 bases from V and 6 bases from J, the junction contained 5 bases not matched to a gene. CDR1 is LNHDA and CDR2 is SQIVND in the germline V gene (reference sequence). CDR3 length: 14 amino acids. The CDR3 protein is CASIPSGRSNEQFF. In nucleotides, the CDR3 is TGTGCCAGTATTCCTAGCGGGAGGTCCAATGAGCAGTTCTTC.

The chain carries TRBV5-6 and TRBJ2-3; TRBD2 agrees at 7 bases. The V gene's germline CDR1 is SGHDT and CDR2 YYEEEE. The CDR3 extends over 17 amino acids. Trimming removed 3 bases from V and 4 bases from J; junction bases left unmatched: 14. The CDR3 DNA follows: TGTGCCAGCAGCTCCCCAACTCCTAGCGGTAGGGCAGATACGCAGTATTTT. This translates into CASSSPTPSGRADTQYF. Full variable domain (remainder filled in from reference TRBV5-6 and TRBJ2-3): DAGVTQSPTHLIKTRGQQVTLRCSPKSGHDTVSWYQQALGQGPQFIFQYYEEEERQRGNFPDRFSGHQFPNYSSELNVNALLLGDSALYLCASSSPTPSGRADTQYFGPGTRLTVL.

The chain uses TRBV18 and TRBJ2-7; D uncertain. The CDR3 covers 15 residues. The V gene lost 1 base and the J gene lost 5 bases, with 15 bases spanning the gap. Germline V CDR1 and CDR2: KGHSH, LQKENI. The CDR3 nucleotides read TGTGCCAGCTCACCACGCCTGACCCCCGCTAACGAGCAGTACTTC. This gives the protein CASSPRLTPANEQYF.

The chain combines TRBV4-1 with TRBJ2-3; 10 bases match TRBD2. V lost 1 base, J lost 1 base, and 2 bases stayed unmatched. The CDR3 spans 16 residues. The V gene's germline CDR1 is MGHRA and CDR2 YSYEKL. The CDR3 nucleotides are TGCGCCAGCAGCCAAGGCCTAGCGGGGGGCACAGATACGCAGTATTTT. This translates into CASSQGLAGGTDTQYF.

CDR3 in DNA: TGTGCCAGCAGCTTGGCGGAAGGTGGAACCTTCTATGGCTACACCTTC. Amino acid sequence: CASSLAEGGTFYGYTF. V and J are TRBV5-6 and TRBJ1-2, with D unclear. Deletions cut 0 bases from V and 4 bases from J, with 16 bases between. CDR1 is SGHDT and CDR2 is YYEEEE in the germline V gene. The CDR3 runs to 16 residues.

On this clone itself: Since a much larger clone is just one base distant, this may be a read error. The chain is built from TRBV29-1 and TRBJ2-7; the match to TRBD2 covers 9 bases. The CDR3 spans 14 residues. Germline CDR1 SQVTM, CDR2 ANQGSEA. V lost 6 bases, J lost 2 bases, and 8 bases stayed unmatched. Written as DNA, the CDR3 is TGCAGCGTCCGAAGGGCGGGGGGGGCCTACGAGCAGTACTTC. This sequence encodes CSVRRAGGAYEQYF.

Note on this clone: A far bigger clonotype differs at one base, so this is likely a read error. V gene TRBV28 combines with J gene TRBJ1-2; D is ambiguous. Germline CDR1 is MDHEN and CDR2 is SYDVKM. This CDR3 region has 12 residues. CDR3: CASSWFNCGYTF. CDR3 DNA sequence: TGTGCCAGCAGTTGGTTTAACTGTGGCTACACCTTC.

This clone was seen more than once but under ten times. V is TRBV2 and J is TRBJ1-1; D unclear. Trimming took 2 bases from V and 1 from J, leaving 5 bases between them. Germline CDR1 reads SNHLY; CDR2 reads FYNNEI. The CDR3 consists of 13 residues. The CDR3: CASSERGNTEAFF. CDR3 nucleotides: TGTGCCAGCAGTGAACGGGGGAACACTGAAGCTTTCTTT. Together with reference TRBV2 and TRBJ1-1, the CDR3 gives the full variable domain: EPEVTQTPSHQVTQMGQEVILRCVPISNHLYFYWYRQILGQKVEFLVSFYNNEISEKSEIFDDQFSVERPDGSNFTLKIRSTKLEDSAMYFCASSERGNTEAFFGQGTRLTVV.

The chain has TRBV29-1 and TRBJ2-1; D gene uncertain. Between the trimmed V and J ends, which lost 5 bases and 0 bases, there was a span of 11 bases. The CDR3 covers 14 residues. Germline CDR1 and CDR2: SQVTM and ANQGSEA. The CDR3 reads CSVRASRSYNEQFF. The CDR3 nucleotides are TGCAGCGTTAGAGCTTCTCGCTCCTACAATGAGCAGTTCTTC.

This CDR3 reads CASSEWGTITGELFF. DNA for the CDR3: TGTGCCAGCAGTGAATGGGGGACAATAACCGGGGAGCTGTTTTTT. V usage is TRBV6-1 and J usage is TRBJ2-2; tentatively, D is TRBD1 (6 bases). Germline V gives CDR1 MNHNS, CDR2 SASEGT. This CDR3 is built from 15 residues. Trimming removed 2 bases from V and 5 bases from J, with 12 bases in between.

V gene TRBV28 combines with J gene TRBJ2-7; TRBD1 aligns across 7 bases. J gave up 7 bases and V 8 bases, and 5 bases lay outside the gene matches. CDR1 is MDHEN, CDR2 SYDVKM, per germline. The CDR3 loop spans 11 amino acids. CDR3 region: CASRQGVEQYF. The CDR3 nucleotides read TGTGCCAGCCGACAGGGCGTAGAGCAGTACTTC. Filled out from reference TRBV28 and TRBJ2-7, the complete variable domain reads DVKVTQSSRYLVKRTGEKVFLECVQDMDHENMFWYRQDPGLGLRLIYFSYDVKMKEKGDIPEGYSVSREKKERFSLILESASTNQTSMYLCASRQGVEQYFGPGTRLTVT.

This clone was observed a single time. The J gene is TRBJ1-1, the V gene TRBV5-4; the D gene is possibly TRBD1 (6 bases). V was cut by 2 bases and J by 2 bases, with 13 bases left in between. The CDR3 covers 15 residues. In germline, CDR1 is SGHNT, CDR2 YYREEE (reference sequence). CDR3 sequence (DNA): TGTGCCAGCAGCTTAGGGGGAGTCCCCAACACTGAAGCTTTCTTT. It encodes CASSLGGVPNTEAFF.

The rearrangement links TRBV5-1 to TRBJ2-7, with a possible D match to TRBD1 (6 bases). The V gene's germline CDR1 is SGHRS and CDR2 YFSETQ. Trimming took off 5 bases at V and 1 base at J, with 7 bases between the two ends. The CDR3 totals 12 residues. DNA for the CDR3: TGCGCCAGCAGAAGGGGGTCCTACGAGCAGTACTTC. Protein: CASRRGSYEQYF.

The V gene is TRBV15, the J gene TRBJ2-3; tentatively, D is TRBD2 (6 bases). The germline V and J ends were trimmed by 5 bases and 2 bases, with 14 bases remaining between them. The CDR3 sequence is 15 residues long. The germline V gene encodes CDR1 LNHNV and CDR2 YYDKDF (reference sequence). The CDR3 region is CATSPGGTNTDTQYF. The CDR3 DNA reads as TGTGCCACCAGCCCCGGAGGGACCAACACAGATACGCAGTATTTT. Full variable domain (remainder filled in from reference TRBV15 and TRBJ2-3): DAMVIQNPRYQVTQFGKPVTLSCSQTLNHNVMYWYQQKSSQAPKLLFHYYDKDFNNEADTPDNFQSRRPNTSFCFLDIRSPGLGDTAMYLCATSPGGTNTDTQYFGPGTRLTVL.

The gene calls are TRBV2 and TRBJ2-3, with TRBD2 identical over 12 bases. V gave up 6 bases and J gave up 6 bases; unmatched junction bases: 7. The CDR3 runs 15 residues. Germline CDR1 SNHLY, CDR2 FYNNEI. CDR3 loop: CASRRTSGTLDTQYF. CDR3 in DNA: TGTGCCAGCAGACGGACTAGCGGGACCTTGGATACGCAGTATTTT.